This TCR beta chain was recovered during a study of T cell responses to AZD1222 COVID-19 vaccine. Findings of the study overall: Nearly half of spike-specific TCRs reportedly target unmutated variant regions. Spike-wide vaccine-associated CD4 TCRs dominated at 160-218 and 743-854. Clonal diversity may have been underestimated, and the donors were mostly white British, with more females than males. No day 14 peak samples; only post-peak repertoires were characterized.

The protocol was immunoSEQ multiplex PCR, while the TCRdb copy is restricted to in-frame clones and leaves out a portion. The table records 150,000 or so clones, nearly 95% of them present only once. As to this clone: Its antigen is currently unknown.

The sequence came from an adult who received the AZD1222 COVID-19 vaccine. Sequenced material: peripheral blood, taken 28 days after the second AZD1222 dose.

In DNA, the CDR3 is TGTGCCAGCAGGGGGACTGGCGGCCATGAGCAGTTCTTC. Translation gives CASRGTGGHEQFF. This sequence joins TRBV27 and TRBJ2-1, with D tentatively TRBD2 (6 bases). CDR3 length: 13 residues. The germline V and J ends were trimmed by 6 bases and 8 bases, with 14 bases remaining between them. Per germline, CDR1 MNHEY and CDR2 SMNVEV (reference sequence).